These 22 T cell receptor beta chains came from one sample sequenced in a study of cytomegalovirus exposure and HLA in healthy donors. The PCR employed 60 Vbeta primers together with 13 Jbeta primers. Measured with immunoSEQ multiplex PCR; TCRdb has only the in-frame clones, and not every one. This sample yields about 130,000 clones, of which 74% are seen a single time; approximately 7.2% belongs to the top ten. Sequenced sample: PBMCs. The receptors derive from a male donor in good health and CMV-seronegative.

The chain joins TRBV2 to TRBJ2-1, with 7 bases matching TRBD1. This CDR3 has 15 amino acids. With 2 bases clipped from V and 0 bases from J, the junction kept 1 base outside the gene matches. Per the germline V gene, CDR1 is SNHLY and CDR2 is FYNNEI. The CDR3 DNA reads TGTGCCAGCAGTGAAAGGGACAGCTCCTACAATGAGCAGTTCTTC. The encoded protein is CASSERDSSYNEQFF.

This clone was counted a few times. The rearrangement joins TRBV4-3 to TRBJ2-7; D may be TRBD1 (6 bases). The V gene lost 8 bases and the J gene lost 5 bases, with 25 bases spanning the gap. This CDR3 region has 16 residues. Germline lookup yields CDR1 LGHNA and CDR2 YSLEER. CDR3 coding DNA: TGCGCCAGCGCCCCTTCCTGGGGGCAGGGGAGTAACGAGCAGTACTTC. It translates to CASAPSWGQGSNEQYF.

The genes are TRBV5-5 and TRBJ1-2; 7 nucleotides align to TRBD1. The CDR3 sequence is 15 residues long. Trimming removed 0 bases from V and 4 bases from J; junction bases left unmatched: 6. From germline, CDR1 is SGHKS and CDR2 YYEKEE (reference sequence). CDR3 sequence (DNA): TGTGCCAGCAGCTTGGGTTACAGGGGATCCTATGGCTACACCTTC. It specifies CASSLGYRGSYGYTF.

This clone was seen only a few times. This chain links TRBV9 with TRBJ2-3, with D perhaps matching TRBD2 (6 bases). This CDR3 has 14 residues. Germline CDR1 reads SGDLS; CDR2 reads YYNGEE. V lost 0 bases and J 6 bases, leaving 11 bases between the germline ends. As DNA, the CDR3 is TGTGCCAGCAGCGTAGATTTCGGGGGTGATACGCAGTATTTT. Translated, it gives CASSVDFGGDTQYF. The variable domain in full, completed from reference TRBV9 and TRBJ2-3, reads DSGVTQTPKHLITATGQRVTLRCSPRSGDLSVYWYQQSLDQGLQFLIQYYNGEERAKGNILERFSAQQFPDLHSELNLSSLELGDSALYFCASSVDFGGDTQYFGPGTRLTVL.

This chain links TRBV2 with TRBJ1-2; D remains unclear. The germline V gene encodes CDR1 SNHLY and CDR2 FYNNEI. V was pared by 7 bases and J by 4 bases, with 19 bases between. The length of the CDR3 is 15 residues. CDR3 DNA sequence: TGTGCCAGCACCTCTTTACAAGGGAGACGCTATGGCTACACCTTC. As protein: CASTSLQGRRYGYTF.

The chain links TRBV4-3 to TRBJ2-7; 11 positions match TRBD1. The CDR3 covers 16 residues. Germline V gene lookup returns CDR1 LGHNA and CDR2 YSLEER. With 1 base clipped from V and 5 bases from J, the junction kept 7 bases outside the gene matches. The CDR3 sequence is CASSQGVGQGAHEQYF. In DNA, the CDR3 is TGCGCCAGCAGCCAAGGAGTTGGACAGGGGGCGCACGAGCAGTACTTC.

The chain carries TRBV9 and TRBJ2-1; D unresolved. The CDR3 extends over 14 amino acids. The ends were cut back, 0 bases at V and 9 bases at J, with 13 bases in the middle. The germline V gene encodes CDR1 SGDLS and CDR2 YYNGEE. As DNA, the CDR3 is TGTGCCAGCAGCGTAGCTGGGCAAATCAGTGAGCAGTTCTTC. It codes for CASSVAGQISEQFF.

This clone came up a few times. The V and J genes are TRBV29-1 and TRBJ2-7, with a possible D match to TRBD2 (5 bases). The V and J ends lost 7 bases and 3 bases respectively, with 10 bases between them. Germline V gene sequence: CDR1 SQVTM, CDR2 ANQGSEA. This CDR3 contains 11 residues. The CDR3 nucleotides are TGCAGCGCCCGCGAGGGCTACGAGCAGTACTTC. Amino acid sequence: CSAREGYEQYF.

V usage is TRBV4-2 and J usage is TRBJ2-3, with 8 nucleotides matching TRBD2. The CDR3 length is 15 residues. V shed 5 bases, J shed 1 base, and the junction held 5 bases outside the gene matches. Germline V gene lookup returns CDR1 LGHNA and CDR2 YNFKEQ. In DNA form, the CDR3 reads TGTGCCAGCAGCAGCACAGCGGGAGGCACAGATACGCAGTATTTT. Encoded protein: CASSSTAGGTDTQYF.

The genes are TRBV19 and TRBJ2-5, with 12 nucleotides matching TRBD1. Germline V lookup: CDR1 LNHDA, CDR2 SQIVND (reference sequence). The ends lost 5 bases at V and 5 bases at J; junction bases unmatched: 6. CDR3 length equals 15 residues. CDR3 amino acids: CASSFGTGGAETQYF. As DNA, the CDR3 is TGTGCCAGTAGTTTCGGGACAGGGGGCGCGGAGACCCAGTACTTC.

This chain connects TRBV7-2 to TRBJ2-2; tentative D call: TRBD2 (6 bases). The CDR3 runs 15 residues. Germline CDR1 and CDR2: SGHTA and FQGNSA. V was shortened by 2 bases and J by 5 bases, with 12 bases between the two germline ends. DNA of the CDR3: TGTGCCAGCAGCTTAAGGCAGGGAGGAACCGGGGAGCTGTTTTTT. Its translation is CASSLRQGGTGELFF. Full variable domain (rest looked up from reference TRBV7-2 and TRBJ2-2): GAGVSQSPSNKVTEKGKDVELRCDPISGHTALYWYRQSLGQGLEFLIYFQGNSAPDKSGLPSDRFSAERTGGSVSTLTIQRTQQEDSAVYLCASSLRQGGTGELFFGEGSRLTVL.

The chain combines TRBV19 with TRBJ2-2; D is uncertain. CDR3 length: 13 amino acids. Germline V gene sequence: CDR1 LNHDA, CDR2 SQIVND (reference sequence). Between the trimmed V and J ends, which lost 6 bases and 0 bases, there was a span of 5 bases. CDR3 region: CASRDTNTGELFF. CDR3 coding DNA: TGTGCCAGTAGAGACACGAACACCGGGGAGCTGTTTTTT.

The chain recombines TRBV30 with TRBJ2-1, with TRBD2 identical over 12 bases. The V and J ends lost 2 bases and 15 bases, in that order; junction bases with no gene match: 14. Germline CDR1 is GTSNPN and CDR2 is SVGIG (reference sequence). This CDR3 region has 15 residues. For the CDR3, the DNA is TGTGCCTGGAGTTCCCCTAGCGGGGGGGTGTCCTGGGTGTTCTTC. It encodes CAWSSPSGGVSWVFF.

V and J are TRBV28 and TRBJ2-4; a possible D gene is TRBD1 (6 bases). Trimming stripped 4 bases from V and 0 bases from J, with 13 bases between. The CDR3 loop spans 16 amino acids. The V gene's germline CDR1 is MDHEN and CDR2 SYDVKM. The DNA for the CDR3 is TGTGCCAGCAGTTCCCCTTGGACAGAAGCCAAAAACATTCAGTACTTC. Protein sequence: CASSSPWTEAKNIQYF.

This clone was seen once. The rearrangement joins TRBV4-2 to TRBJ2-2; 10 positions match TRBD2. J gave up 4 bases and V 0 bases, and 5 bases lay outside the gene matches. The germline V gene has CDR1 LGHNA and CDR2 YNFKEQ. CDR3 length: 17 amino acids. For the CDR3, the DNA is TGTGCCAGCAGCCAAGATCCTAGCGGGAGTGGCACCGGGGAGCTGTTTTTT. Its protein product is CASSQDPSGSGTGELFF.

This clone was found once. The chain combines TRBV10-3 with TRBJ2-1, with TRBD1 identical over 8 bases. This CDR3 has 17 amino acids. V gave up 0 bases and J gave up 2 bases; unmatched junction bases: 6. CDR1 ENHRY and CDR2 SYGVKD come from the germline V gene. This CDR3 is CAISESLNRGAYNEQFF. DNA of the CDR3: TGTGCCATCAGTGAGTCGTTAAACAGGGGGGCCTACAATGAGCAGTTCTTC.

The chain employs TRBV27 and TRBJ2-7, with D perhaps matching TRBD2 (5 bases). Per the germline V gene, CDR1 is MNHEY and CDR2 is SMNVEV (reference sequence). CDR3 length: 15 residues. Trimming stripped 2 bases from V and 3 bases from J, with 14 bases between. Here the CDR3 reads CASSLEGRLDYEQYF. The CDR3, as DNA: TGTGCCAGCAGTTTAGAGGGCCGACTGGACTACGAGCAGTACTTC.

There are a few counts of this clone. The CDR3 DNA reads TGTGCCAGCAGACGAAGACAGACCAGCTCTGGAAACACCATATATTTT. Translating it yields CASRRRQTSSGNTIYF. V and J are TRBV5-8 and TRBJ1-3; the D gene is possibly TRBD1 (5 bases). V was clipped by 5 bases and J by 0 bases, with 15 bases between them. Germline CDR1 and CDR2: SGHTS and YDEGEE. The CDR3 totals 16 residues.

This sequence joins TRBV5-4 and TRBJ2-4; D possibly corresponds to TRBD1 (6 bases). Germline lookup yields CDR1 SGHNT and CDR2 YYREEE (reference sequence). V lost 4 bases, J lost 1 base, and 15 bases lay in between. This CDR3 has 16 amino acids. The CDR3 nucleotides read TGTGCCAGCAGCCCGGACAGAAATAGGGCCAAAAACATTCAGTACTTC. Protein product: CASSPDRNRAKNIQYF.

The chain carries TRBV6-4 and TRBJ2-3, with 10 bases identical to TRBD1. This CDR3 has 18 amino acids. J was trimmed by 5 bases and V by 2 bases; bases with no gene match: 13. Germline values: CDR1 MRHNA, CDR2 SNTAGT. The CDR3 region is CASSDRPYGQGEIDTQYF. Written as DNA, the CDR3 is TGTGCCAGCAGTGACAGACCGTATGGACAGGGGGAAATAGATACGCAGTATTTT.

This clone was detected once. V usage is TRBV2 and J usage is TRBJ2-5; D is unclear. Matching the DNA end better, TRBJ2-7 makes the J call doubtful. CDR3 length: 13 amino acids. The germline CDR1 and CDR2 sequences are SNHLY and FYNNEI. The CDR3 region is CASSQQMSYEQYF. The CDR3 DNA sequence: TGTGCCAGCAGCCAACAGATGAGCTACGAGCAGTACTTC.

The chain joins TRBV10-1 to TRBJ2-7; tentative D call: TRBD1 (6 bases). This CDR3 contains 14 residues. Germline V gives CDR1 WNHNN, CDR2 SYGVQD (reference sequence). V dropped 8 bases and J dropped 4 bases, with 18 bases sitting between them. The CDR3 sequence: CASRDNPPGYEQYF. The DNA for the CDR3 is TGCGCCAGCCGGGACAACCCTCCTGGGTACGAGCAGTACTTC.